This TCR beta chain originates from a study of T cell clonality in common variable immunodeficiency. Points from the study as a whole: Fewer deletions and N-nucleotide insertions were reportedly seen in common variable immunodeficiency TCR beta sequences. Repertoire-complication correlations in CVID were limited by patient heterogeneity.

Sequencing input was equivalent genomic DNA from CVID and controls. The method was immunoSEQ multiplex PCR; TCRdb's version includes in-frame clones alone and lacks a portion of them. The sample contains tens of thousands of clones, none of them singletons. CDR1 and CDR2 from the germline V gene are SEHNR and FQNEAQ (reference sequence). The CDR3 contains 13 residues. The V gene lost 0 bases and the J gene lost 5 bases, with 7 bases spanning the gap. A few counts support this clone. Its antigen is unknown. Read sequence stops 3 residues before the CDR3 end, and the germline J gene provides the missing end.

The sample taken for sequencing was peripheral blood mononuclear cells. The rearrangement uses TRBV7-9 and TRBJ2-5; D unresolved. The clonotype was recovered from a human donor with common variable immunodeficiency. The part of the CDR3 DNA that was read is TGTGCCAGCAGCTTAGCGGTAGGGGAGACC. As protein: CASSLAVGET. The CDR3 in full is CASSLAVGETQYF.